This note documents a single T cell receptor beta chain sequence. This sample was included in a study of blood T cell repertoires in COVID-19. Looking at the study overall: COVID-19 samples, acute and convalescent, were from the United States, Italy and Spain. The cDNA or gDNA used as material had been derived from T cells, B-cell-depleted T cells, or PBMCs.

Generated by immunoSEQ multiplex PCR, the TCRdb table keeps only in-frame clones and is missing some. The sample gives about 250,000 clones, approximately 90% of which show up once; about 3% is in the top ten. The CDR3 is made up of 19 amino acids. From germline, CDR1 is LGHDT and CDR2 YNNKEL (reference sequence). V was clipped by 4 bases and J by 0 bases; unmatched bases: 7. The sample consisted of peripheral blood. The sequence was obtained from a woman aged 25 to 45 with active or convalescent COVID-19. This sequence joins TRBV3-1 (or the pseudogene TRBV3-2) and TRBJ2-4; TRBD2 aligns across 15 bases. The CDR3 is CASSPTGLAGGIAKNIQYF. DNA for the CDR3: TGTGCCAGCAGCCCGACCGGACTAGCGGGGGGGATAGCCAAAAACATTCAGTACTTC.